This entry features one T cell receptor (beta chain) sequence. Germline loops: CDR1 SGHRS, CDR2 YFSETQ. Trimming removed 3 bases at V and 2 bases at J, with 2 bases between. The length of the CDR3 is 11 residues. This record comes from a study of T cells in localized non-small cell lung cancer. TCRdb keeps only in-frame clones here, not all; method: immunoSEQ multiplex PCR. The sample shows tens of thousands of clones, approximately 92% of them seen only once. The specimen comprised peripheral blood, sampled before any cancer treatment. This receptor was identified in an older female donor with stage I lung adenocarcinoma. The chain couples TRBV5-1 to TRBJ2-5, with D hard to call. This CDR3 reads CASSWQETQYF. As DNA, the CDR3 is TGCGCCAGCAGCTGGCAAGAGACCCAGTACTTC.